The rows below give T cell receptor beta chains drawn from one sample of a study of shared clonotypes between healthy human individuals. Only in-frame clones appear in the TCRdb table, and some are missing; sequencing was by immunoSEQ multiplex PCR. The sample contains over 1.4 million clones, roughly 96% of which appear only once. The sample consisted of naive CD4+ T cells sorted from blood. These TCRs come from a man aged 25 to 40 in good health. Both conserved end residues are part of each CDR3. A D gene is named only where the DNA matches it firmly. Not every row has a clone size; where given, it reads once, few, many or a size class.

d_gene	j_gene	v_gene	abundance	CDR3aa	CDR3nt
-	TRBJ1-5	TRBV7-9	-	CASAPGPSNQPQHF	TGTGCCAGCGCGCCGGGGCCAAGCAATCAGCCCCAGCATTTT
-	TRBJ2-5	TRBV6-5	-	CASSGFGTQYF	TGTGCCAGCAGTGGTTTTGGGACCCAGTACTTC
-	TRBJ2-5	TRBV20-1	-	CSEGAGETQYF	TGCAGTGAAGGGGCCGGAGAGACCCAGTACTTC
-	TRBJ2-2	TRBV9	-	CASSVVGGELFF	TGTGCCAGCAGCGTAGTGGGCGGGGAGCTGTTTTTT
TRBD1	TRBJ2-1	TRBV10-1	-	CASSVQGQGAGGRAGINEQFF	TGCGCCAGCAGTGTACAGGGACAGGGGGCGGGAGGACGGGCAGGGATCAATGAGCAGTTCTTC
-	TRBJ2-1	TRBV13	-	CASSRSVLTYNEQFF	TGTGCCAGCAGCCGTAGCGTCTTAACCTACAATGAGCAGTTCTTC
-	TRBJ2-7	TRBV5-1	-	CASTSAPPSYEQYF	TGCGCCAGCACCTCGGCCCCCCCCTCCTACGAGCAGTACTTC
TRBD2	TRBJ2-1	TRBV6-4	once	CASSLQGGLAVDSYNEQFF	TGTGCCAGCAGTCTACAGGGGGGACTAGCGGTAGACTCCTACAATGAGCAGTTCTTC
-	TRBJ1-5	TRBV10-3	-	CAISERRDQPQHF	TGTGCCATCAGTGAGCGTCGGGATCAGCCCCAGCATTTT
-	TRBJ1-1	TRBV5-1	-	CASSFPGPEAFF	TGCGCCAGCAGCTTTCCCGGGCCCGAAGCTTTCTTT
-	TRBJ2-3	TRBV7-3	-	CASSSPYPADTQYF	TGTGCCAGCAGCTCTCCATACCCCGCAGATACGCAGTATTTT
TRBD1	TRBJ1-3	TRBV28	-	CASSTPGQPTGTIYF	TGTGCCAGCAGTACCCCGGGACAGCCGACGGGCACCATATATTTT
TRBD1	TRBJ1-2	TRBV6-6	-	CASSSDRDNYGYTF	TGTGCCAGCAGTTCCGACAGGGATAACTATGGCTACACCTTC
-	TRBJ2-7	TRBV19	-	CASSISGNIREQYF	TGTGCCAGTAGTATATCAGGGAATATTCGCGAGCAGTACTTC
-	TRBJ1-2	TRBV5-3	-	CASSLGRGGYGYTF	TGTGCCAGCAGCTTAGGCAGGGGCGGATATGGCTACACCTTC
-	TRBJ1-5	TRBV28	-	CASSLPLGRPQHF	TGTGCCAGCAGTCTCCCCCTAGGGCGGCCCCAGCATTTT
TRBD2	TRBJ2-7	TRBV29-1	-	CSVARPGGGLYEQYF	TGCAGCGTCGCCAGACCTGGCGGGGGACTCTACGAGCAGTACTTC
-	TRBJ2-7	TRBV13	-	CASTLTGSSYEQYF	TGTGCCAGCACCCTCACAGGGAGCTCCTACGAGCAGTACTTC
-	TRBJ2-7	TRBV5-6	-	CASSSIGTSYEQYF	TGTGCCAGCAGCTCTATAGGGACGTCCTACGAGCAGTACTTC
-	TRBJ2-1	TRBV5-1	-	CASRLAHNEQFF	TGCGCCAGCAGACTCGCTCACAATGAGCAGTTCTTC
TRBD1	TRBJ1-4	TRBV28	-	CASSLLTGQSSEKLFF	TGTGCCAGCAGTTTATTGACGGGACAGTCCAGTGAAAAACTGTTTTTT
TRBD2	TRBJ2-1	TRBV15	-	CATSLQRLAGGNEQFF	TGTGCCACCAGCCTCCAAAGACTAGCGGGAGGTAATGAGCAGTTCTTC
-	TRBJ1-5	TRBV7-8	-	CASSSNSGTTSNQPQHF	TGTGCCAGCAGCTCCAACTCCGGGACAACTAGCAATCAGCCCCAGCATTTT
TRBD2	TRBJ2-7	TRBV28	-	CASSGGLAGVTSEQYF	TGTGCCAGCAGTGGGGGACTAGCGGGAGTAACGAGCGAGCAGTACTTC
-	TRBJ1-2	TRBV28	-	CARERNPGHRGYTF	TGTGCCAGAGAACGTAACCCAGGACACAGGGGCTACACCTTC
-	TRBJ2-2	TRBV5-1	-	CASSSFSLSNTGELFF	TGCGCCAGCAGCTCCTTCTCCCTCTCGAACACCGGGGAGCTGTTTTTT
-	TRBJ2-3	TRBV29-1	-	CSVVDNTQYF	TGCAGCGTTGTGGATAATACGCAGTATTTT
TRBD2	TRBJ2-1	TRBV2	-	CANPLIPGLATNEQFF	TGTGCCAACCCTCTTATACCGGGACTAGCGACCAATGAGCAGTTCTTC
-	TRBJ1-1	TRBV19	-	CASSIWGRVAEAFF	TGTGCCAGTAGTATATGGGGTAGGGTAGCTGAAGCTTTCTTT
-	TRBJ1-2	TRBV5-1	-	CASSLVVDYGYTF	TGCGCCAGCAGCTTGGTGGTGGACTATGGCTACACCTTC
-	TRBJ1-5	TRBV5-1	-	CASSFQGNQPQHF	TGCGCCAGCAGCTTCCAGGGGAATCAGCCCCAGCATTTT
-	TRBJ2-7	TRBV6-4	-	CASSTFAGDGEQYF	TGTGCCAGCAGTACCTTCGCCGGCGACGGCGAGCAGTACTTC
TRBD1	TRBJ1-1	TRBV25-1	-	CASSASGTGNTEAFF	TGTGCCAGCAGTGCCTCCGGGACAGGGAACACTGAAGCTTTCTTT
-	TRBJ1-3	TRBV9	-	CASSPNRVRGNTIYF	TGTGCCAGCAGCCCAAACAGAGTGCGTGGAAACACCATATATTTT
TRBD2	TRBJ2-3	TRBV11-2	-	CASSFWDYPADTQYF	TGTGCCAGCAGCTTCTGGGACTACCCCGCAGATACGCAGTATTTT
-	TRBJ1-2	TRBV5-1	-	CASSFKYRASGYTF	TGCGCCAGCAGCTTCAAATACAGGGCGTCCGGCTACACCTTC
TRBD1	TRBJ2-2	TRBV5-1	-	CASRWTGATGELFF	TGCGCCAGCCGCTGGACAGGAGCCACCGGGGAGCTGTTTTTT
-	TRBJ2-5	TRBV18	-	CASSPLGPETQYF	TGTGCCAGCTCACCACTGGGGCCAGAGACCCAGTACTTC
TRBD2	TRBJ2-3	TRBV18	-	CASSPLLAGGSDTQYF	TGTGCCAGCTCACCGCTACTAGCGGGAGGGTCAGATACGCAGTATTTT
-	TRBJ2-7	TRBV6-5	-	CASSPSPGERGEQYF	TGTGCCAGCAGTCCTTCGCCGGGAGAAAGGGGCGAGCAGTACTTC
-	TRBJ1-1	TRBV29-1	once	CSVAKGGEAFF	TGCAGCGTTGCTAAGGGCGGTGAAGCTTTCTTT
TRBD2	TRBJ2-1	TRBV6-5	-	CASSAWAGVYNEQFF	TGTGCCAGCAGCGCATGGGCGGGAGTCTACAATGAGCAGTTCTTC
-	TRBJ1-5	TRBV27	-	CASSSRIRDKNQPQHF	TGTGCCAGCAGTTCAAGAATCCGGGACAAAAATCAGCCCCAGCATTTT
TRBD1	TRBJ1-2	TRBV28	-	CAIRTGGNWRNGYTF	TGTGCCATTCGGACAGGGGGCAATTGGCGGAATGGCTACACCTTC
TRBD1	TRBJ2-2	TRBV10-3	-	CAISEPKTGDLTGELFF	TGTGCCATCAGTGAGCCCAAGACAGGGGACCTCACCGGGGAGCTGTTTTTT
TRBD2	TRBJ2-2	TRBV14	-	CASSPVAGAAVELFF	TGTGCCAGCAGCCCCGTAGCGGGTGCCGCGGTAGAGCTGTTTTTT
TRBD2	TRBJ2-1	TRBV5-1	-	CASSNLAGGPSNEQFF	TGCGCCAGCAGCAACCTAGCGGGAGGGCCCTCGAATGAGCAGTTCTTC
TRBD1	TRBJ1-1	TRBV6-5	-	CASSRTGNTEAFF	TGTGCCAGCAGCCGGACAGGCAACACTGAAGCTTTCTTT